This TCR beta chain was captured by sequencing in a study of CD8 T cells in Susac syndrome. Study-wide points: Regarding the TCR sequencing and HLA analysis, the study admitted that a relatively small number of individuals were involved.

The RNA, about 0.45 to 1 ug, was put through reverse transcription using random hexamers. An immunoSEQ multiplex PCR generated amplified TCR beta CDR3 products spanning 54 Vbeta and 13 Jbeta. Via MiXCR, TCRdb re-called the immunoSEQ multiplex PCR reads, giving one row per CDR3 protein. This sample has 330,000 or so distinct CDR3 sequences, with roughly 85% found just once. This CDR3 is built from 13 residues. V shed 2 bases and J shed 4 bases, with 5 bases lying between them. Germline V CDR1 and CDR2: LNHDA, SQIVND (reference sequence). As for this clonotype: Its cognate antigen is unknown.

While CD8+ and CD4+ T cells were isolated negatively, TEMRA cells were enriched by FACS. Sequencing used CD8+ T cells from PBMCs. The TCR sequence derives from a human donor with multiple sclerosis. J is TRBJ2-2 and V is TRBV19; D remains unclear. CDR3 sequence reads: CASSIKATGELFF. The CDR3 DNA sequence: TGTGCCAGTAGTATAAAGGCCACCGGGGAGCTGTTTTTT.